This T cell receptor beta chain is from a study of CD8 T cells in Susac syndrome. Study-level results: Susac syndrome CD8+ repertoires were clonally expanded, most strongly in CD8+ TEMRA cells.

cDNA came from roughly 0.5 to 1 ug RNA primed by random hexamers. TCRdb re-derived calls from the immunoSEQ multiplex PCR reads in MiXCR, one entry per CDR3 protein. This table has 75,000 to 80,000 distinct CDR3 sequences, around 94% appearing once. The CDR3 runs to 12 residues. V lost 6 bases and J 6 bases, leaving 11 bases between the germline ends. Germline CDR1 is MNHEY and CDR2 is SMNVEV (reference sequence). For this clonotype: The antigen is unknown.

This chain uses TRBV27 with TRBJ1-1, with D unclear. Sequencing was done on a sample of CD8+ T cells from PBMCs. The origin of this receptor is a human donor with Susac syndrome. CDR3 nucleotides: TGTGCCAGCAGCTTCATGTCCGCTGAAGCTTTCTTT. Its translation: CASSFMSAEAFF.